A selection of T cell receptor beta chains follows, all from one sample in a study of cytomegalovirus exposure and HLA in healthy donors. TCRdb's table, derived via immunoSEQ multiplex PCR, lists solely in-frame clones and lacks some. This sample yields about 220,000 clones, of which under 95% are seen a single time; more than 1% belongs to the top ten. Sequenced sample: PBMCs. The source is a woman between 18 and 30 years old in good health and CMV-seronegative. Both conserved end residues are trimmed from each CDR3.

CDR3 length | V gene | CDR3 protein
17 | TRBV5-1 | ASSPPTGWIVTANEKLF
11 | TRBV5-4 | ASSLQGRYEQY
13 | TRBV5-4 | ASSLPGQGAYEQF
10 | TRBV6-1 | ASMEGMTEVF
12 | TRBV4-2 | ASSHTTSGTEAF
14 | TRBV27 | ASSLNLGTDTDTQY
11 | TRBV7-8 | ASSDRLHFRAY
14 | TRBV9 | ASSVISGSSYNEQF
11 | TRBV11-1 | ASTQSATGELF
11 | TRBV10-2 | ASNSGSGYEQY
13 | TRBV7-9 | ASSRRQGVEETQY
11 | TRBV5-1 | ASSLDIGNTIY
13 | TRBV25-1 | ASSVRDRSYNEQF
13 | TRBV7-6 | ASSLGSSSRNEQF
13 | TRBV27 | ASSLGQGSHQPQH
14 | TRBV9 | ASSVESGLAGYEQF
13 | TRBV7-9 | ASSLETGWGAGYT
13 | TRBV5-1 | ASNAQGHPTYEQY
12 | TRBV9 | ASSVGQGSGEAF
10 | TRBV6-1 | ASSERLSPLH
13 | TRBV6-1 | ASSDGGNVYNEQF
14 | TRBV15 | ATSRAYPKQVGELF
14 | TRBV6-1 | ASSVLGTGLFYGYT
12 | TRBV9 | ASSVGHRNTEAF
13 | TRBV7-9 | ASNPIAGSGYEQY
13 | TRBV6-5 | ASSYSGTESYEQY
12 | TRBV7-9 | ASSLTPGEETQY
12 | TRBV19 | ASSISGIPDTQY
10 | TRBV6-5 | ASSYSAGELF
8 | TRBV29-1 | SGVQNEAF
12 | TRBV7-9 | ASSWEEVNTEAF
11 | TRBV28 | ASMTGGSEKLF
14 | TRBV5-6 | ASSLELAGGTDTQY
11 | TRBV27 | ASRAGSADTQY
11 | TRBV7-2 | ASILTGSYGYT
14 | TRBV11-2 | ASSLDRQGWGTEAF
12 | TRBV29-1 | SDLNTGGAYGYT
11 | TRBV28 | ASSSGWNTEAF
14 | TRBV6-4 | ASSDPGLAGVNEQF
14 | TRBV4-1 | ASSPTLMGEVYEQY
13 | TRBV7-3 | ASSYGLAEHNEQF
10 | TRBV29-1 | SVDQGATEAF
14 | TRBV15 | ATSRTSGRSYNEQF
9 | TRBV29-1 | SAAHRAGYT
13 | TRBV7-3 | ASSPGLADDYEQY
13 | TRBV7-9 | ASSLIPRGTDTQY
13 | TRBV28 | ASSSPGQGVHEQY